This T cell receptor beta chain is drawn from a study of cytomegalovirus exposure and HLA in healthy donors. Study results and caveats: Published work reported that the classifier diagnosed cytomegalovirus status with high specificity and sensitivity. In the roughly 120 validation repertoires, a later analysis found that first-cohort TCR clusters tended to co-occur. The study designated 150 to 200 TCR beta chains cytomegalovirus-associated. A few chains tied to CMV proved CMV antigen-specific in vitro.

Concerning this clone itself: Antigen: not known.

Assay used: immunoSEQ multiplex PCR; TCRdb lists only in-frame clones, some missing. The profile shows hundreds of thousands of clones, 80% to 90% of them singletons. V shed 4 bases and J shed 8 bases, with 14 bases lying between them. The CDR3 extends over 13 amino acids. Germline lookup yields CDR1 WSHSY and CDR2 SAAADI. V gene TRBV10-2 combines with J gene TRBJ1-1, with unresolved D. This receptor was obtained from a woman aged 18-35 years in good health and CMV-seronegative. The sample consisted of PBMCs. CDR3 loop: CASSVPPGPEAFF. DNA for the CDR3: TGCGCCAGCAGTGTCCCACCGGGTCCCGAAGCTTTCTTT.